This T cell receptor (beta chain) was recovered during a study of CD8+ T cells in alopecia areata. As for the study in general: Treatment of the treated patients consisted of oral tofacitinib, 5 to 10 mg twice daily.

Sequencing relied on a cDNA template that was reverse transcribed from extracted RNA. TCRdb's copy holds only in-frame clones and misses some; the assay was immunoSEQ multiplex PCR. The data show 110,000 to 150,000 clones, with around 60% seen just once and roughly 6.7% held by the top ten. V lost 3 bases and J 4 bases, leaving 12 bases between the germline ends. CDR3 length equals 13 residues. Germline CDR1 is SQVTM and CDR2 is ANQGSEA. This TCR was sampled from a human donor with alopecia areata. The sequencing here drew on CD4+ T cells sorted from blood, taken at week 0. The gene calls are TRBV29-1 and TRBJ1-2, with D maybe TRBD1 (6 bases). The CDR3 nucleotides are TGCAGCGTTGAGGTGGACAGAGCCTATGGCTACACCTTC. Encoded protein: CSVEVDRAYGYTF.